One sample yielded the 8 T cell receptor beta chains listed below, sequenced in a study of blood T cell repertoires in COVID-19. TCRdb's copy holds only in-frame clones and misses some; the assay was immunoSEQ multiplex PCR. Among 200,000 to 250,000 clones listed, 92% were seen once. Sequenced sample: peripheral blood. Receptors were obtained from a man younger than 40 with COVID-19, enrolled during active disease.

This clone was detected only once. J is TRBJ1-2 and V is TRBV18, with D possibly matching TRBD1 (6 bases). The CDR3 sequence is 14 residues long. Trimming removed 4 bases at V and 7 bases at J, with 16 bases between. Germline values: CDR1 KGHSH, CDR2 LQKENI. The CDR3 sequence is CASSQDSGVGGYTF. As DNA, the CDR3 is TGTGCCAGCTCACAGGACAGTGGTGTCGGTGGCTACACCTTC.

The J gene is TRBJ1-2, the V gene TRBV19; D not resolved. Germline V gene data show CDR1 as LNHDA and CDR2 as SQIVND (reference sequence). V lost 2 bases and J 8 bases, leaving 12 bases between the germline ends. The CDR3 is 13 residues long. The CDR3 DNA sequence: TGTGCCAGTAGTATACGGCCCCCAGGAGGCTACACCTTC. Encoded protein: CASSIRPPGGYTF.

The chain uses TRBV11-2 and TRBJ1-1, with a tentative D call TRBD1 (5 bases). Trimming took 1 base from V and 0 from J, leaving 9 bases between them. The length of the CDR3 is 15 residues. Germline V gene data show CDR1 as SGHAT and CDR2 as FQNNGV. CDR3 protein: CASSLVSGLNTEAFF. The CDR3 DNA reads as TGTGCCAGCAGCTTAGTTTCAGGGTTGAACACTGAAGCTTTCTTT.

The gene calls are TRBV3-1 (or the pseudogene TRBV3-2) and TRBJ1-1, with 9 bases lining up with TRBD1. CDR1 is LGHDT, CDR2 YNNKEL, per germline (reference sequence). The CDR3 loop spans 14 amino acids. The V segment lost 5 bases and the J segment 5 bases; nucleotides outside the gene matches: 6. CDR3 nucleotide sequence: TGTGCCAGCAGCTACGACAGGGGGAAGACTGAAGCTTTCTTT. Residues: CASSYDRGKTEAFF.

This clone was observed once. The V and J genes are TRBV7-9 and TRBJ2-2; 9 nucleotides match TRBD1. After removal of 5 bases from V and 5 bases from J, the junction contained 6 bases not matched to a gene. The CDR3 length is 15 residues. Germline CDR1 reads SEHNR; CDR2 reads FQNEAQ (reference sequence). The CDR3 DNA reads TGTGCCAGCAGCCAGAGTGGACAGGGGACCGGGGAGCTGTTTTTT. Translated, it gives CASSQSGQGTGELFF. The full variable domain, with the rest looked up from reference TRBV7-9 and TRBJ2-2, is DTGVSQNPRHKITKRGQNVTFRCDPISEHNRLYWYRQTLGQGPEFLTYFQNEAQLEKSRLLSDRFSAERPKGSFSTLEIQRTEQGDSAMYLCASSQSGQGTGELFFGEGSRLTVL.

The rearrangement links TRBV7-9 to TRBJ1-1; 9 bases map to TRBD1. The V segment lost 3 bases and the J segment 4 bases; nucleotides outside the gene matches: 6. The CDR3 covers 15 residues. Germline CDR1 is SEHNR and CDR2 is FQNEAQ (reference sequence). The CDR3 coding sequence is TGTGCCAGCAGCTTGACAGGGGGTGGTCGCACTGAAGCTTTCTTT. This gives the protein CASSLTGGGRTEAFF.

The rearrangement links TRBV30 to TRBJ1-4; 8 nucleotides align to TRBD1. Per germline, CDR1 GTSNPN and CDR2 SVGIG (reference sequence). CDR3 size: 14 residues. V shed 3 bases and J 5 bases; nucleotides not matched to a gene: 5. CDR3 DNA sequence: TGTGCCTGGAGCCCGTGGACAGGGAATGAAAAACTGTTTTTT. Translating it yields CAWSPWTGNEKLFF.

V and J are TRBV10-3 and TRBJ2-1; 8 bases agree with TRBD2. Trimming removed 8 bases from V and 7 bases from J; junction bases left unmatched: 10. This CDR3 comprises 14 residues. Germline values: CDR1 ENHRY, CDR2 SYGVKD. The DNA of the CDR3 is TGTGCCATCGATGGCGGGGGGATCCCAAATGAGCAGTTCTTC. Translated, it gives CAIDGGGIPNEQFF.